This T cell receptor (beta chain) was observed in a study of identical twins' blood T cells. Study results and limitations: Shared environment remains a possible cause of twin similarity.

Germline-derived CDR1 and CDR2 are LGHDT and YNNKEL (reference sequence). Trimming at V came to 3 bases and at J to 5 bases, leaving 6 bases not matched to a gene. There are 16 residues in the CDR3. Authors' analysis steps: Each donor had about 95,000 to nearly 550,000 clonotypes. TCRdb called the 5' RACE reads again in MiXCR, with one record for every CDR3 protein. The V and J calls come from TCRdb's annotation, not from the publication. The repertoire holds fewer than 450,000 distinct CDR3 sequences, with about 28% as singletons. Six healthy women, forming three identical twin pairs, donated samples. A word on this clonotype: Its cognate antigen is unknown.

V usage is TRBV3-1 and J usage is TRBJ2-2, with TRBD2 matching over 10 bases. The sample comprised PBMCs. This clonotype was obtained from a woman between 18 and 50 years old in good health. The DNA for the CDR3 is TGTGCCAGCAGCCACCAGGGACTAGCGCTAACCGGGGAGCTGTTTTTT. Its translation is CASSHQGLALTGELFF.